This T cell receptor (beta chain) was recovered during a study of T cell responses to AZD1222 COVID-19 vaccine. Findings of the study overall: There were mostly white British donors and more females than males, and clonal diversity was possibly underestimated. Just a handful of AZD1222 recipients were seropositive at baseline. Two doses of AZD1222 preceded a rise in Spike-specific TCR breadth and depth.

Turning to this clone: Its antigen is undetermined.

Sequencing was performed with immunoSEQ multiplex PCR; in TCRdb, only in-frame clones are kept and a portion is missing. The repertoire holds 200,000 or so clones, with almost 95% as singletons. CDR1 MNHNS and CDR2 SASEGT come from the germline V gene. V lost 4 bases, J lost 0 bases, and 9 bases lay in between. This CDR3 has 14 residues. J is TRBJ1-2 and V is TRBV6-1, with D possibly TRBD1 on 6 matching bases. Sequencing used peripheral blood, obtained on day 0 of AZD1222 vaccination. The sequence derives from an adult in good health. Here the CDR3 reads CASSGAGANYGYTF. The CDR3 nucleotides read TGTGCCAGCAGTGGAGCAGGGGCTAACTATGGCTACACCTTC.